This T cell receptor beta chain was sequenced during a study of PD-L1 blockade in urothelial cancer. Produced via immunoSEQ multiplex PCR; TCRdb's table is partial and in-frame only. This table has roughly 40,000 clones, nearly 90% appearing once. Per germline, CDR1 SQVTM and CDR2 ANQGSEA. V shed 1 base and J shed 8 bases, with 17 bases lying between them. The CDR3 runs 14 residues. Time point indicated: pretreatment peripheral blood. This clone was observed at least ten times. This chain joins TRBV29-1 and TRBJ1-2; D is possibly TRBD1 (5 bases). The specimen was PBMCs, collected around atezolizumab (anti-PD-L1) treatment. The receptor's source is a donor at least 40 years old with urothelial cancer. This chain's CDR3 is CSVEVPGRDVGYTF. CDR3 bases: TGCAGCGTTGAAGTCCCCGGGCGGGACGTCGGCTACACCTTC.